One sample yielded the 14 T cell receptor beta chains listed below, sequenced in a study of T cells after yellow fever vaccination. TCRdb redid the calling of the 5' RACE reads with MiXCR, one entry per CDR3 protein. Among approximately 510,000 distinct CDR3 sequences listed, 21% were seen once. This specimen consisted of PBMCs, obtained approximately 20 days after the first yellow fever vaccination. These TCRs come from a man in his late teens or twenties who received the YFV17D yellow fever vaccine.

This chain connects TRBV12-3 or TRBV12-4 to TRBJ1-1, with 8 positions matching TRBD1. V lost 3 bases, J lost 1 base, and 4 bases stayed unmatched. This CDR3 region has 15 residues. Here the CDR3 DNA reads TGTGCCAGCAGTTTGCGTACAGGGGGGAACACTGAAGCTTTCTTT. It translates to CASSLRTGGNTEAFF.

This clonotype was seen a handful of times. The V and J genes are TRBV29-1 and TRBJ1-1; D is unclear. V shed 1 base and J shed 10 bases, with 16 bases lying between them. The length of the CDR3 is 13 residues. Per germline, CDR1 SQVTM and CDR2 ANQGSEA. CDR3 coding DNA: TGCAGCGTTGAAGCAGCGGCCGGGATGGGAGCTTTCTTT. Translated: CSVEAAAGMGAFF.

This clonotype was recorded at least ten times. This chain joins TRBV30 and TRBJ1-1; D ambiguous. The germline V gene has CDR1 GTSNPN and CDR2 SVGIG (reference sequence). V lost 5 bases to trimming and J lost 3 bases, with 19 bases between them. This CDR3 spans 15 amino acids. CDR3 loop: CAWSEDPQRYTEAFF. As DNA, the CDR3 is TGTGCCTGGTCCGAGGACCCCCAGAGGTACACTGAAGCTTTCTTT. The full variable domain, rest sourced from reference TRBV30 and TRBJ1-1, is SQTIHQWPATLVQPVGSPLSLECTVEGTSNPNLYWYRQAAGRGLQLLFYSVGIGQISSEVPQNLSASRPQDRQFILSSKKLLLSDSGFYLCAWSEDPQRYTEAFFGQGTRLTVV.

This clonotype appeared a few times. This CDR3 is CATSRDSAEAFF. The CDR3 region has the DNA TGTGCCACCAGCAGAGATAGTGCTGAAGCTTTCTTT. The chain links TRBV15 to TRBJ1-1; D gene ambiguous. In germline, CDR1 is LNHNV, CDR2 YYDKDF (reference sequence). CDR3 length: 12 residues. V was trimmed by 0 bases and J by 6 bases, leaving 5 bases between them.

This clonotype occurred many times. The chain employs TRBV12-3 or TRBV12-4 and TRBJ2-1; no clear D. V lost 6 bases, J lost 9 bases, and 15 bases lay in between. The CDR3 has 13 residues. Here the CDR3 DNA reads TGTGCCAGCAGCAAAAGTCGATTCGGTGAGCAGTTCTTC. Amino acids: CASSKSRFGEQFF.

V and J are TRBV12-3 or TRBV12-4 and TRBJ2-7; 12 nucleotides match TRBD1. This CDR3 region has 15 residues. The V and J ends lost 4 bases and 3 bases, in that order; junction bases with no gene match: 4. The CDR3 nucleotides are TGTGCCAGCAGTTCCGGGACAGGGGGCCACTACGAGCAGTACTTC. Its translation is CASSSGTGGHYEQYF.

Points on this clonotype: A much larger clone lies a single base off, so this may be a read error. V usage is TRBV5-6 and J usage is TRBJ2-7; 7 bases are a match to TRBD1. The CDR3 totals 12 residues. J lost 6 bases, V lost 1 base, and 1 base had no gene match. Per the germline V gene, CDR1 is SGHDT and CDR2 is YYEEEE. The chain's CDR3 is CASSLYRGEQYF. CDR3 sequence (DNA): TGTGCCAGCAGCTTGTACAGGGGCGAGCAGTACTTC.

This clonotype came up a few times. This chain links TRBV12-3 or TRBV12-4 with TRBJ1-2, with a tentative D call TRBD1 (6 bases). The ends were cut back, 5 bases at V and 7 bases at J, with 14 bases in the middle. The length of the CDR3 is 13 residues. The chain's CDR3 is CASSNTGYSGYTF. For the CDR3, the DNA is TGTGCCAGCAGTAACACAGGGTATTCTGGCTACACCTTC.

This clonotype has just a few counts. The CDR3 coding sequence is TGTGCCACCGAGTCAGGAAACACCATATATTTT. Translation: CATESGNTIYF. The chain carries TRBV19 and TRBJ1-3; no firm D call. This CDR3 has 11 amino acids. Per the germline V gene, CDR1 is LNHDA and CDR2 is SQIVND (reference sequence). Trimming took off 10 bases at V and 4 bases at J, with 8 bases between the two ends.

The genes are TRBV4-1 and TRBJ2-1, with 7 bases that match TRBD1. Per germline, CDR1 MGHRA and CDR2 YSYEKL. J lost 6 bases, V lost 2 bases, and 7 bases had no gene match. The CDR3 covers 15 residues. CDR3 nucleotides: TGCGCCAGCAGCCAAAGCAGACAGGGATTCAATGAGCAGTTCTTC. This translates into CASSQSRQGFNEQFF.

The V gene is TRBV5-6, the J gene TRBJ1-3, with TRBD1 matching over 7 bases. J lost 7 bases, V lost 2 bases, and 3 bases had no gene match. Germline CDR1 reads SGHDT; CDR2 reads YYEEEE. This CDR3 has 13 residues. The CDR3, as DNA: TGTGCCAGCAGCTTCCAGGGGGTGAACACCATATATTTT. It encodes CASSFQGVNTIYF.

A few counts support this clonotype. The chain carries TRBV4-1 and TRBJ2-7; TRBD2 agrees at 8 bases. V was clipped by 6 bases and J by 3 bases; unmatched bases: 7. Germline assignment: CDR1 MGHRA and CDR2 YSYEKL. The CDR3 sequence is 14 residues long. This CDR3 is CASSRGGSLYEQYF. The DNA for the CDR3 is TGCGCCAGCAGTCGGGGGGGCTCCCTCTACGAGCAGTACTTC.

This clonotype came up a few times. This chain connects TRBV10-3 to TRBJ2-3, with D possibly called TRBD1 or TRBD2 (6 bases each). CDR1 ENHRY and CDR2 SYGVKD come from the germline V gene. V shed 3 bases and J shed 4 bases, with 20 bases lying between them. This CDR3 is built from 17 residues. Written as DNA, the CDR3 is TGTGCCATCAGTGACCTCTCCCCCGGGGGCTCGGCAGATACGCAGTATTTT. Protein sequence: CAISDLSPGGSADTQYF.

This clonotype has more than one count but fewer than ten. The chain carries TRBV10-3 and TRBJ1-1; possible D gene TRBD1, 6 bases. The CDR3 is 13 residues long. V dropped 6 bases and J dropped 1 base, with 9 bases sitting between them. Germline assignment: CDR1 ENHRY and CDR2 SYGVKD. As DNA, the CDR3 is TGTGCCATCAGATGGACAGAGAACACTGAAGCTTTCTTT. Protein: CAIRWTENTEAFF.